Detailed here is one T cell receptor (beta chain). Its specificity is unknown. From the 5' RACE reads, TCRdb called clonotypes with MiXCR, one entry per CDR3 protein. The sample yields thousands of distinct CDR3 sequences, 3% to 3.5% seen once. The data belong to a study of spatial heterogeneity in lung cancer. J lost 3 bases, V lost 6 bases, and 5 bases had no gene match. Germline values: CDR1 DFQATT, CDR2 SNEGSKA (reference sequence). The CDR3 consists of 13 residues. Time point denoted: sample taken at primary tumor resection. Overall study results and limits: Counts that tracked tumor mutation counts were those of expanded intratumoral alpha and beta TCRs.

The chain uses TRBV20-1 and TRBJ2-5; 9 nucleotides align to TRBD2. The receptor's source is a male donor with early-stage non-small cell lung cancer. This material consisted of lung tumor tissue, taken at surgery. CDR3 amino acids: CSADPSGKETQYF. CDR3 coding DNA: TGCAGTGCAGACCCTAGCGGGAAAGAGACCCAGTACTTC.